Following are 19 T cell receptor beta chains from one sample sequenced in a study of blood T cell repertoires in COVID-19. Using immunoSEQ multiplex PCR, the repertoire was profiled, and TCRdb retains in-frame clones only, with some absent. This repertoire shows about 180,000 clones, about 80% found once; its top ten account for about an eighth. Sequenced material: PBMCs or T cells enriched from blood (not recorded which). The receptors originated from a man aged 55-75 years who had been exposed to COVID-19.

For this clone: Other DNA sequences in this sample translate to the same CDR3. The CDR3 nucleotides read TGTGCCAGCAGCTTCCTAGCGGGAGGTACAGATACGCAGTATTTT. Protein product: CASSFLAGGTDTQYF. The chain has TRBV11-2 and TRBJ2-3; 11 bases fit TRBD2. CDR1 SGHAT and CDR2 FQNNGV come from the germline V gene. After removal of 3 bases from V and 3 bases from J, the junction contained 2 bases not matched to a gene. There are 15 residues in the CDR3.

CDR3 nucleotides: TGTGCAACTAGCCTGGACACCTACGAGCAGTACTTC. It yields the protein CATSLDTYEQYF. J is TRBJ2-7 and V is TRBV6-5; D perhaps matches TRBD2 (6 bases). The CDR3 runs 12 residues. Germline V gene data show CDR1 as MNHEY and CDR2 as SVGAGI.

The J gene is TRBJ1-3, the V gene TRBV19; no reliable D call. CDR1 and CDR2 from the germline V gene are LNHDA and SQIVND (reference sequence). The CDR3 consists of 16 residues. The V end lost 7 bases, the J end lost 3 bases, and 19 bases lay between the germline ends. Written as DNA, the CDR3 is TGTGCCAGTACCGCGCGAGGTGTAGACGTTGGAAACACCATATATTTT. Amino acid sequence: CASTARGVDVGNTIYF.

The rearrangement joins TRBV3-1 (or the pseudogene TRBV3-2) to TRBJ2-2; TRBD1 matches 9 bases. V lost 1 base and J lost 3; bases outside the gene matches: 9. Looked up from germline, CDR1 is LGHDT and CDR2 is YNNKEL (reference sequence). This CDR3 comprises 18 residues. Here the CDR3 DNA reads TGTGCCAGCAGCCAAGGACCAACAGGGGGCGGGGACACCGGGGAGCTGTTTTTT. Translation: CASSQGPTGGGDTGELFF.

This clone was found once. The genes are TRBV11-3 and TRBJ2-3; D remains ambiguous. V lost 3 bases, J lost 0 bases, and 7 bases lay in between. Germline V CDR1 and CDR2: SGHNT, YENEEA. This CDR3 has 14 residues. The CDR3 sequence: CASSLSPSTDTQYF. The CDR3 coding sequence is TGTGCCAGCAGCTTGTCCCCTAGCACAGATACGCAGTATTTT.

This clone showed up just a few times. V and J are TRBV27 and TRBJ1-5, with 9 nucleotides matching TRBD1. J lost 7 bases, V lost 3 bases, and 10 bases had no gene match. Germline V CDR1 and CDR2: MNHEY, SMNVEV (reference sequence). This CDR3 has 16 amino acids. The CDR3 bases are TGTGCCAGCAGTTTTTTCGGGACAGGGAGGCACCAGCCCCAGCATTTT. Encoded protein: CASSFFGTGRHQPQHF.

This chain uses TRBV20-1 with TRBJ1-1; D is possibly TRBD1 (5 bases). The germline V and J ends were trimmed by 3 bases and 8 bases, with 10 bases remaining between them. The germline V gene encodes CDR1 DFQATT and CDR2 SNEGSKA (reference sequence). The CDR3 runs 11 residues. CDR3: CSARQDREAFF. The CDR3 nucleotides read TGCAGTGCTAGGCAAGACAGAGAAGCTTTCTTT.

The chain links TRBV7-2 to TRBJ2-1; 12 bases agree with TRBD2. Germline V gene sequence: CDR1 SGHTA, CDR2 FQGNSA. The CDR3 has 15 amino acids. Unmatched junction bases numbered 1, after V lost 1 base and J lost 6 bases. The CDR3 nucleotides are TGTGCCAGCAGCTTAGAGACTAGCGGGAGCAATGAGCAGTTCTTC. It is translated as CASSLETSGSNEQFF.

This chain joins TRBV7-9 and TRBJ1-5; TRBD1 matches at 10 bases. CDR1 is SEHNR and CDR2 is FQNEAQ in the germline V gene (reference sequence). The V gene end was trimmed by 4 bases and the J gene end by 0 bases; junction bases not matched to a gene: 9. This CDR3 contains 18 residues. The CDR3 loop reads CASSSDRGSVYSNQPQHF. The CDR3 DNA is TGTGCCAGCAGCTCGGACAGGGGGAGTGTCTATAGCAATCAGCCCCAGCATTTT.

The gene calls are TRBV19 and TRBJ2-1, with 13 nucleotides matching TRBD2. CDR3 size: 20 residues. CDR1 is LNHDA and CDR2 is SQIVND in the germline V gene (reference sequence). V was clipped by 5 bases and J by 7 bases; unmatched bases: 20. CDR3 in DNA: TGTGCCAGTAGTTCGTTTCCGGGACAAAGGACTAGCGGGAGACGTAATGAGCAGTTCTTC. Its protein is CASSSFPGQRTSGRRNEQFF. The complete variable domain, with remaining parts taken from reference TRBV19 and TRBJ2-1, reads DGGITQSPKYLFRKEGQNVTLSCEQNLNHDAMYWYRQDPGQGLRLIYYSQIVNDFQKGDIAEGYSVSREKKESFPLTVTSAQKNPTAFYLCASSSFPGQRTSGRRNEQFFGPGTRLTVL.

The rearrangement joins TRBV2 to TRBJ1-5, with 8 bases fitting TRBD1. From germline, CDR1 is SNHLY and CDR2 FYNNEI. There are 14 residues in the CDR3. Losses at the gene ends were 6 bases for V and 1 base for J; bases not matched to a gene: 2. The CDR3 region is CASRGQGSNQPQHF. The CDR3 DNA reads TGTGCCAGCAGAGGACAGGGCAGCAATCAGCCCCAGCATTTT.

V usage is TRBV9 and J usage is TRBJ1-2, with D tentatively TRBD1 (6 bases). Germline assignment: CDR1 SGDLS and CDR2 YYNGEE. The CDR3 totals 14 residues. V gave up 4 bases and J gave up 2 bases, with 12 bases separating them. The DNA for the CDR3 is TGTGCCAGCAGCACACAGGGACGGAACTATGGCTACACCTTC. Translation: CASSTQGRNYGYTF.

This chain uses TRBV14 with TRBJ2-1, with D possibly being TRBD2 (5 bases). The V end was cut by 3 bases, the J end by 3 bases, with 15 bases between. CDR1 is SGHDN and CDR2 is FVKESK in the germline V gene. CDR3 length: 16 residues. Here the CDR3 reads CASSQGAGVGYNEQFF. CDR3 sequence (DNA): TGTGCCAGCAGCCAGGGAGCCGGGGTGGGCTACAATGAGCAGTTCTTC. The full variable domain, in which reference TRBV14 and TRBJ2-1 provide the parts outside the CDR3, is EAGVTQFPSHSVIEKGQTVTLRCDPISGHDNLYWYRRVMGKEIKFLLHFVKESKQDESGMPNNRFLAERTGGTYSTLKVQPAELEDSGVYFCASSQGAGVGYNEQFFGPGTRLTVL.

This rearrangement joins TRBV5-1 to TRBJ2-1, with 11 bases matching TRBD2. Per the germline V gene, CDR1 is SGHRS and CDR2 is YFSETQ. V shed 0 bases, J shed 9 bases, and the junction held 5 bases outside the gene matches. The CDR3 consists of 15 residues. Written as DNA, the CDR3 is TGCGCCAGCAGCTTGGCAACTAGCGGGAGAGGTGAGCAGTTCTTC. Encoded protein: CASSLATSGRGEQFF.

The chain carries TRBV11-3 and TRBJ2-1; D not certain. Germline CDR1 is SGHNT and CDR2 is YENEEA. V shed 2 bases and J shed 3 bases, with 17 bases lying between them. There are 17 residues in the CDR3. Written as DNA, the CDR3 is TGTGCCAGCAGCTTAACCCATCTAGGAAGCCTCTACAATGAGCAGTTCTTC. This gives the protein CASSLTHLGSLYNEQFF.

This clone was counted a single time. CDR3 in amino acids: CASNPVGGVTEKLFF. CDR3 nucleotide sequence: TGTGCCAGCAACCCCGTAGGGGGAGTTACTGAAAAACTGTTTTTT. The genes are TRBV7-2 and TRBJ1-4; weak D call: TRBD1 (6 bases). Trimming removed 7 bases from V and 7 bases from J, with 19 bases in between. This CDR3 spans 15 amino acids. The V gene's germline CDR1 is SGHTA and CDR2 FQGNSA.

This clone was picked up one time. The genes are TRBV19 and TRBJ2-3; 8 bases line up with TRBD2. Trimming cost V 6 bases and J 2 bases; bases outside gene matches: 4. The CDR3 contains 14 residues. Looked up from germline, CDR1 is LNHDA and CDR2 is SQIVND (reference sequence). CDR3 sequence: CASSSSGYTDTQYF. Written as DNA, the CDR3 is TGTGCCAGTAGCTCTAGCGGGTACACAGATACGCAGTATTTT. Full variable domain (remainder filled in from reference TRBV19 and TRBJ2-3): DGGITQSPKYLFRKEGQNVTLSCEQNLNHDAMYWYRQDPGQGLRLIYYSQIVNDFQKGDIAEGYSVSREKKESFPLTVTSAQKNPTAFYLCASSSSGYTDTQYFGPGTRLTVL.

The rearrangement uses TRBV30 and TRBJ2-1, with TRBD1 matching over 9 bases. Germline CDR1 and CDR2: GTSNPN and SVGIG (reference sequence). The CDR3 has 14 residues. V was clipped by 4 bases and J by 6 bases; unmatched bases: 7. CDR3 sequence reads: CAWNEYRGLNEQFF. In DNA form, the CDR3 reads TGTGCCTGGAACGAATACAGGGGGCTCAATGAGCAGTTCTTC.

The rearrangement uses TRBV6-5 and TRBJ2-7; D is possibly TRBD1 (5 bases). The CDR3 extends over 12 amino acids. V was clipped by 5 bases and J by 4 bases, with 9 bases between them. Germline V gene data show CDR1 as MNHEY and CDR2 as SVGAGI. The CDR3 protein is CASSPSGYEQYF. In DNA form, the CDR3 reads TGTGCCAGCAGTCCCTCAGGGTACGAGCAGTACTTC.